The sequence of this TCR beta chain was determined in a study of shared clonotypes between healthy human individuals. Overall study context: Samples came from a couple of female and a few male donors aged 18 to 49.

J was trimmed by 3 bases and V by 5 bases; bases with no gene match: 5. Per the germline V gene, CDR1 is SNHLY and CDR2 is FYNNEI. The CDR3 runs 16 residues. This clone has only one observation. The assay was carried out at the deep level. Clones were read by immunoSEQ multiplex PCR, and TCRdb kept only the in-frame ones, dropping some. The sample records approximately 590,000 clones, roughly 96% being singletons. Positively selected for CCR7, the CD45RO-negative cells used as naive CD8 cells excluded terminally differentiated effector memory CD45RA+ cells. The sequence was collected from a woman aged 30 to 39 in good health. The sequencing sample was made of naive CD8+ T cells sorted from blood. V usage is TRBV2 and J usage is TRBJ2-1, with 12 bases identical to TRBD2. In DNA form, the CDR3 reads TGTGCCAGCAGTCTCAGGACTAGCGGGGACTACAATGAGCAGTTCTTC. It translates to CASSLRTSGDYNEQFF.